These T cell receptor beta chains were read from a single sample in a study of radiation and T cells in renal cell carcinoma. Assay: immunoSEQ multiplex PCR; the TCRdb copy retains only in-frame clones and omits some. The data show some 120,000 clones, 75% to 85% seen once. The sequences come from blood, collected from a patient whose treatment included radiotherapy and nephrectomy. These receptors were collected from a woman in her sixties with renal cell carcinoma. CDR3s include the opening cysteine and the closing phenylalanine or tryptophan. Each record gives: J gene, V gene, clone size, D gene, CDR3 protein, CDR3 DNA. A D gene is named only where the DNA matches it firmly. Clone size is given for some rows only: seen once, a few or many times, or a class if the clone is expanded.

TRBJ2-1 TRBV28 - - CASSPSRDFYNEQFF TGTGCCAGCAGCCCCTCACGGGATTTCTACAATGAGCAGTTCTTC
TRBJ2-2 TRBV2 - - CASSEWAGAGTGELFF TGTGCCAGCAGTGAATGGGCAGGGGCGGGCACCGGGGAGCTGTTTTTT
TRBJ2-5 TRBV30 - - CAWRAEGTQYF TGTGCCTGGAGGGCCGAAGGGACCCAGTACTTC
TRBJ2-5 TRBV6-5 once - CASKGAGGDQETQYF TGTGCCAGCAAAGGGGCCGGGGGAGACCAAGAGACCCAGTACTTC
TRBJ2-7 TRBV19 - TRBD1 CASSKGDRAIYEQYF TGTGCCAGTAGTAAGGGGGACAGGGCCATCTACGAGCAGTACTTC
TRBJ2-3 TRBV5-1 - - CASSLGALGTDTQYF TGCGCCAGCAGCTTGGGGGCCTTGGGCACAGATACGCAGTATTTT
TRBJ1-5 TRBV9 - - CASSVERNQPQHF TGTGCCAGCAGCGTAGAACGGAATCAGCCCCAGCATTTT
TRBJ1-1 TRBV19 once - CASSPGGSARDDFF TGTGCCAGTAGTCCGGGGGGGTCGGCCCGTGATGATTTCTTT
TRBJ2-7 TRBV27 - - CASGKGPSYEQYF TGTGCCAGCGGAAAGGGACCGTCCTACGAGCAGTACTTC
TRBJ1-5 TRBV27 - - CASSLEGDQPQHF TGTGCCAGCAGTTTAGAGGGGGATCAGCCCCAGCATTTT
TRBJ2-6 TRBV5-1 - - CASSAEGAGANVLTF TGCGCCAGCAGCGCGGAGGGGGCCGGGGCCAACGTCCTGACTTTC
TRBJ1-1 TRBV6-5 - - CASSYHPRVRTEAFF TGTGCCAGCAGTTATCACCCCAGGGTGAGGACTGAAGCTTTCTTT